Each of the 9 T cell receptor beta chains below was sequenced from the same sample in a study of post-analysis software for immune sequencing data. Study-level results: About 5 TRBV segments (TRBV5-6, TRBV5-1 and TRBV20-1 among them) occurred more frequently in patients than in controls.

The TCR beta cDNA libraries contained unique molecular identifiers. MiXCR, applied by TCRdb to the PCR reads, yields one record per CDR3 protein. The table lists roughly 670,000 distinct CDR3 sequences, approximately 59% of them singletons. These TCRs are of unknown antigen specificity. Sequencing used blood. Receptors were obtained from a girl aged 2 to 10 with multiple sclerosis.

The chain links TRBV6-5 to TRBJ2-5, with D hard to call. The V gene lost 4 bases and the J gene lost 4 bases, with 19 bases spanning the gap. The CDR3 extends over 16 amino acids. The germline V gene has CDR1 MNHEY and CDR2 SVGAGI. The CDR3 loop reads CASSSFTHLVGETQYF. As DNA, the CDR3 is TGTGCCAGCAGTTCCTTCACCCATCTAGTGGGAGAGACCCAGTACTTC.

The rearrangement joins TRBV5-1 to TRBJ1-1; D is uncertain. Germline assignment: CDR1 SGHRS and CDR2 YFSETQ. V gave up 0 bases and J gave up 4 bases, with 13 bases separating them. The CDR3 loop spans 15 amino acids. This CDR3 is CASSLETGMITEAFF. CDR3 bases: TGCGCCAGCAGCTTGGAGACGGGAATGATCACTGAAGCTTTCTTT.

V gene TRBV7-2 combines with J gene TRBJ2-7; tentative D call: TRBD1 (6 bases). The J call is doubtful: the DNA matches TRBJ2-5 better. This CDR3 has 13 residues. Germline-derived CDR1 and CDR2 are SGHTA and FQGNSA. The CDR3 bases are TGTGCCAGCAGCTTAGCCCAGGGGGAGACCCAGTACTTC. Translated, it gives CASSLAQGETQYF.

The CDR3 loop reads CASSPGGAGNQPQHF. The CDR3 region has the DNA TGTGCCAGCAGCCCAGGGGGCGCGGGCAATCAGCCCCAGCATTTT. The V gene is TRBV12-3 or TRBV12-4, the J gene TRBJ1-5; the match to TRBD1 covers 8 bases. The CDR3 is 15 amino acids. The V gene end was trimmed by 6 bases and the J gene end by 2 bases; junction bases not matched to a gene: 6.

This clonotype was detected a few times. This chain connects TRBV5-1 to TRBJ2-3; D might be TRBD1 or TRBD2, each matching 5 bases. Germline values: CDR1 SGHRS, CDR2 YFSETQ. Trimming pared 4 bases from V and 4 bases from J, leaving 13 bases between. The CDR3 runs to 14 residues. The CDR3 sequence is CASSAEGTADTQYF. The DNA for the CDR3 is TGCGCCAGCAGCGCCGAGGGGACCGCAGATACGCAGTATTTT.

The sample holds a few counts of this clonotype. V is TRBV5-1 and J is TRBJ2-1, with TRBD2 matching 7 bases. V was pared by 1 base and J by 7 bases, with 8 bases of the junction left unmatched. Germline assignment: CDR1 SGHRS and CDR2 YFSETQ. This CDR3 region has 15 residues. CDR3 amino acids: CASSLTSDPGNEQFF. CDR3 nucleotide sequence: TGCGCCAGCAGCTTGACTAGCGACCCTGGGAATGAGCAGTTCTTC.

The chain employs TRBV12-3 or TRBV12-4 and TRBJ2-5; D is undetermined. CDR3 length: 13 residues. Trimming removed 7 bases at V and 5 bases at J, with 14 bases between. This chain's CDR3 is CASTAFPSETQYF. The CDR3 DNA reads as TGTGCCAGCACCGCTTTCCCTTCCGAGACCCAGTACTTC.

V gene TRBV7-9 combines with J gene TRBJ2-1; no clear D. Germline V CDR1 and CDR2: SEHNR, FQNEAQ (reference sequence). This CDR3 has 19 amino acids. V lost 1 base and J lost 1, with 20 bases in between. In nucleotides, the CDR3 is TGTGCCAGCAGCTTAGTCCCCGGACCCCCCAAGGATTCCTACAATGAGCAGTTCTTC. Translating it yields CASSLVPGPPKDSYNEQFF.

The CDR3 nucleotides read TGCGCCAGCAGCCAAGATCTGCGCGCCAGAGGTGAAAAACTGTTTTTT. Translating it yields CASSQDLRARGEKLFF. The genes are TRBV4-3 and TRBJ1-4; D remains ambiguous. CDR1 is LGHNA and CDR2 is YSLEER in the germline V gene. The CDR3 covers 16 residues. V was pared by 0 bases and J by 7 bases, with 15 bases between.